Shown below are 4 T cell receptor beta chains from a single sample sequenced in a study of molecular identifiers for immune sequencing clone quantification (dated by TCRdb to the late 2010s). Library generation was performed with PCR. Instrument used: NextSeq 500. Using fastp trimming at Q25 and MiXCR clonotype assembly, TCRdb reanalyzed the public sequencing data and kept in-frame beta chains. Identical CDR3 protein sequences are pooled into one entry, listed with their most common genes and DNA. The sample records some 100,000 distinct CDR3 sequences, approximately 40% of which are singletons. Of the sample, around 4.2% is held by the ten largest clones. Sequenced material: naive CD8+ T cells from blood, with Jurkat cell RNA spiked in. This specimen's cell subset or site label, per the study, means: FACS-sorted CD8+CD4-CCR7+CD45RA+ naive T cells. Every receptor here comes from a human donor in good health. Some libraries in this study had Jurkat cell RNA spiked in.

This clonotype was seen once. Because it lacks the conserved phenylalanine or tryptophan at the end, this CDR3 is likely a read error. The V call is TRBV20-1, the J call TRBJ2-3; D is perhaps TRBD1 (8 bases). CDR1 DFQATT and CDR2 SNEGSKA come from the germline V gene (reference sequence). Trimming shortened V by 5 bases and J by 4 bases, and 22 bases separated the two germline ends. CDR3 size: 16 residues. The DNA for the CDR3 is TGCAGTGCTGGCGACCGTCGGACAGGGAGGGCAGATACGCAGTATTCT. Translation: CSAGDRRTGRADTQYS.

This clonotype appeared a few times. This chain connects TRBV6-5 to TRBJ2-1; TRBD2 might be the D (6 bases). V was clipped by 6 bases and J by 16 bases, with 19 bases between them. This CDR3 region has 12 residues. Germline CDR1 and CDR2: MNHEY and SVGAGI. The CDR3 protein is CASRTTGTEVFF. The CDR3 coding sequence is TGTGCCAGCAGAACAACCGGGACTGAGGTTTTCTTC.

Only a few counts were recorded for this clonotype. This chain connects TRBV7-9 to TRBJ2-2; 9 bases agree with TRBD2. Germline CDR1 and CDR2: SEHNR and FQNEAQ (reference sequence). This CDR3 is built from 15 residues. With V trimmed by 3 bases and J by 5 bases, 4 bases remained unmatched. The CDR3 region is CASSFIAGVTGELFF. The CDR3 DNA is TGTGCCAGCAGCTTCATAGCGGGAGTAACCGGGGAGCTGTTTTTT.

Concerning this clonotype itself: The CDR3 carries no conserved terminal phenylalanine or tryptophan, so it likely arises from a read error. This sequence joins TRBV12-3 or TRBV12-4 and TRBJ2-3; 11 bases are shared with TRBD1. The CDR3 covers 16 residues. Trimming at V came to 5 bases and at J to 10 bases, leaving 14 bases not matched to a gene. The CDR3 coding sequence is TGTGCCAGCAGTACCCGGGACAGGGGGTCTTGGTGGTCGCAGTATATT. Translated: CASSTRDRGSWWSQYI.